In its sample, the clone carrying this T cell receptor beta chain was seen a few times. This record comes from a study of T-cell reconstitution after alpha-beta-depleted transplantation in children. CDR1 SGHRS and CDR2 YFSETQ come from the germline V gene. The CDR3 covers 16 residues. V trimming: 0 bases; J trimming: 10 bases; junction bases outside the gene matches: 10. A TCRbeta library incorporating unique molecular identifiers was prepared. TCRdb passed the PCR reads through MiXCR, listing each CDR3 protein once. There are hundreds of thousands of distinct CDR3 sequences in the sample; approximately 20% occur only once, and around 3.3% lies in the top ten.

V is TRBV5-1 and J is TRBJ2-1; 10 bases are shared with TRBD2. The sample in question was PBMCs from the stem cell graft donor, obtained from the stem cell graft. The origin of this receptor is a human donor who donated a stem cell graft to a child with acute lymphoblastic leukemia. CDR3 region: CASSLGALAGVEEQFF. CDR3 bases: TGCGCCAGCAGCTTGGGGGCTCTAGCGGGAGTTGAGGAGCAGTTCTTC.